Below, one T cell receptor beta chain is given with its context. The time point was: newly diagnosed GD, antithyroid drugs for less than 3 months. After RNA was extracted from PBMCs, the TCR library was made from it. This specimen comes from a study of regulatory T cells in long-lasting Graves disease. CDR3 length equals 13 residues. CDR1 is MNHEY, CDR2 SMNVEV, per germline (reference sequence). V lost 6 bases, J lost 10 bases, and 16 bases lay in between. Combining iRepertoire HTBI primers with Arm-PCR of CDR3 regions, the authors built TCR beta libraries. MiXCR, run by TCRdb on the multiplex PCR reads, gives a single entry per CDR3 protein. The sample consists of over 400,000 distinct CDR3 sequences, around 15% of them appearing once. These data are also associated with another study on T cells in Graves' hyperthyroidism and ophthalmopathy. As that report states: Using the HTBI primer set, a first-round RT-PCR was run on the TCR CDR3.

The sequencing used peripheral blood mononuclear cells (PBMCs), collected at new diagnosis, from a patient treated with antithyroid drugs. The TCR comes from a woman in her fifties or sixties with Graves disease. This chain uses TRBV27 with TRBJ2-1, with D possibly matching TRBD2 (5 bases). The CDR3 DNA sequence: TGTGCCAGCAGATCGGGAACGCTACCCGAGCAGTTCTTC. It is translated as CASRSGTLPEQFF.